A selection of T cell receptor beta chains follows, all from one sample in a study of beta chain features in type 1 diabetes. Assay used: immunoSEQ multiplex PCR; TCRdb lists only in-frame clones, some missing. The data contain more than 250,000 clones, around 22% of them seen just once; the ten biggest clones take up about 0.012%. The sample was naive CD4+ T cells from blood. These receptors came from a woman aged 25 to 39 with type 1 diabetes. CDR3s include the opening cysteine and the closing phenylalanine or tryptophan. Each record gives: J gene, clone size, D gene, V gene, CDR3 protein, CDR3 DNA. A D gene is named only where the DNA matches it firmly. Rows may omit the clone size; those that give it use once, few, many or a size class.

j_call: TRBJ1-5; clone_size: -; d_call: -; v_call: TRBV9; cdr3_aa: CASSAGGYSNQPQHF; cdr3_nt: TGTGCCAGCAGCGCCGGAGGGTATAGCAATCAGCCCCAGCATTTT
j_call: TRBJ2-7; clone_size: few; d_call: -; v_call: TRBV28; cdr3_aa: CASSLALAPYEQYF; cdr3_nt: TGTGCCAGCAGTTTAGCTCTAGCACCCTACGAGCAGTACTTC
j_call: TRBJ2-5; clone_size: few; d_call: TRBD2; v_call: TRBV19; cdr3_aa: CASSIQTSGLQETQYF; cdr3_nt: TGTGCCAGTAGTATCCAGACTAGCGGGCTCCAAGAGACCCAGTACTTC
j_call: TRBJ1-2; clone_size: -; d_call: TRBD1; v_call: TRBV5-4; cdr3_aa: CASSLWDRESGYTF; cdr3_nt: TGTGCCAGCAGCCTCTGGGACAGGGAAAGTGGCTACACCTTC
j_call: TRBJ2-1; clone_size: few; d_call: TRBD1; v_call: TRBV9; cdr3_aa: CASSYRDSTYNEQFF; cdr3_nt: TGTGCCAGCAGCTACCGGGACAGTACCTACAATGAGCAGTTCTTC
j_call: TRBJ2-1; clone_size: -; d_call: TRBD2; v_call: TRBV5-1; cdr3_aa: CASSLGAGVFNEQFF; cdr3_nt: TGCGCCAGCAGCTTGGGAGCGGGAGTGTTTAATGAGCAGTTCTTC
j_call: TRBJ1-4; clone_size: few; d_call: -; v_call: TRBV15; cdr3_aa: CATSRRGWGNEKLFF; cdr3_nt: TGTGCCACCAGCAGACGGGGTTGGGGTAATGAAAAACTGTTTTTT
j_call: TRBJ2-3; clone_size: -; d_call: -; v_call: TRBV4-1; cdr3_aa: CASSPNTQRDTQYF; cdr3_nt: TGCGCCAGCAGCCCGAATACCCAGCGGGATACGCAGTATTTT
j_call: TRBJ2-2; clone_size: -; d_call: TRBD2; v_call: TRBV9; cdr3_aa: CASSVRASGGGWELFF; cdr3_nt: TGTGCCAGCAGCGTAAGGGCTAGCGGAGGAGGGTGGGAGCTGTTTTTT
j_call: TRBJ1-2; clone_size: -; d_call: -; v_call: TRBV7-3; cdr3_aa: CASSLPYRDNYGYTF; cdr3_nt: TGTGCCAGCAGCTTACCCTACAGGGATAACTATGGCTACACCTTC
j_call: TRBJ2-3; clone_size: -; d_call: TRBD2; v_call: TRBV29-1; cdr3_aa: CSVGGALAGVSTDTQYF; cdr3_nt: TGCAGCGTTGGCGGGGCCCTAGCGGGAGTTAGTACAGATACGCAGTATTTT
j_call: TRBJ1-1; clone_size: few; d_call: -; v_call: TRBV29-1; cdr3_aa: CSALDRLQTLTGHTEAFF; cdr3_nt: TGCAGCGCCCTAGACAGGCTCCAAACTCTTACGGGCCACACTGAAGCTTTCTTT
j_call: TRBJ1-2; clone_size: few; d_call: -; v_call: TRBV30; cdr3_aa: CAWSTGNPGDYGYTF; cdr3_nt: TGTGCCTGGAGTACAGGGAACCCAGGGGACTATGGCTACACCTTC